This T cell receptor beta chain was sequenced during a study of blood T cell repertoires in COVID-19. Study-wide context: T cells, B-cell-depleted T cells, or PBMCs provided the cDNA or gDNA that served as material.

V lost 2 bases to trimming and J lost 4 bases, with 12 bases between them. The CDR3 has 14 amino acids. Germline assignment: CDR1 MDHEN and CDR2 SYDVKM. Per the authors' pipeline: Amplification from reference gene primers served as the basis for estimated nucleated cell counts. Clones were sequenced by immunoSEQ multiplex PCR, and TCRdb holds only the in-frame ones, with some missing. That table gives V, J and clone size, and the DNA gave D and trimming. The sample lists about 10,000 clones; around 86% were seen once. This receptor was identified in a human donor in a cohort sampled during active COVID-19. The V and J genes are TRBV28 and TRBJ2-7; tentative D call: TRBD1 (5 bases). The specimen was peripheral blood. DNA for the CDR3: TGTGCCAGCAGTTTAACCCTTGACAGTTACGAGCAGTACTTC. This sequence encodes CASSLTLDSYEQYF. The variable domain in full, with the rest retrieved from reference TRBV28 and TRBJ2-7, is DVKVTQSSRYLVKRTGEKVFLECVQDMDHENMFWYRQDPGLGLRLIYFSYDVKMKEKGDIPEGYSVSREKKERFSLILESASTNQTSMYLCASSLTLDSYEQYFGPGTRLTVT.